Below are 32 T cell receptor beta chains sequenced from a single sample in a study of CD8+ T cells in alopecia areata. RNA was isolated and reverse transcribed to cDNA, the sequencing template. Produced via immunoSEQ multiplex PCR; TCRdb's table is partial and in-frame only. The repertoire has over 85,000 clones, around 38% of them found once; the top ten carry approximately 1.4%. The sample was CD4+ T cells sorted from blood. The receptors come from a human donor with alopecia areata.

V usage is TRBV30 and J usage is TRBJ1-1; D gene ambiguous. The CDR3 has 15 amino acids. The V gene's germline CDR1 is GTSNPN and CDR2 SVGIG (reference sequence). V was trimmed by 0 bases and J by 0 bases, leaving 11 bases between them. This CDR3 reads CAWSVDLRMNTEAFF. In nucleotides, the CDR3 is TGTGCCTGGAGTGTAGATTTAAGAATGAACACTGAAGCTTTCTTT.

The gene calls are TRBV28 and TRBJ2-2, with D possibly being TRBD1 or TRBD2 (5 bases each). Trimming took off 1 base at V and 0 bases at J, with 9 bases between the two ends. Looked up from germline, CDR1 is MDHEN and CDR2 is SYDVKM. The length of the CDR3 is 16 residues. The CDR3 region is CASSLSGTPNTGELFF. The CDR3 nucleotides read TGTGCCAGCAGTTTATCCGGGACGCCGAACACCGGGGAGCTGTTTTTT.

The rearrangement joins TRBV5-1 to TRBJ2-1, with D perhaps being TRBD1 or TRBD2 (5 bases each). V was trimmed by 2 bases and J by 5 bases, leaving 14 bases between them. This CDR3 spans 15 amino acids. Germline CDR1 SGHRS, CDR2 YFSETQ. The chain's CDR3 is CASSFGAGSHNEQFF. The CDR3 coding sequence is TGCGCCAGCAGCTTTGGGGCAGGGAGTCACAATGAGCAGTTCTTC.

V is TRBV30 and J is TRBJ2-1; D ambiguous. The CDR3 sequence is 13 residues long. V gave up 5 bases and J gave up 6 bases, with 14 bases separating them. Germline lookup yields CDR1 GTSNPN and CDR2 SVGIG (reference sequence). In nucleotides, the CDR3 is TGTGCCTGGGGAGTAATGCGTAGCAATGAGCAGTTCTTC. Translating gives CAWGVMRSNEQFF.

This clone was observed a handful of times. The chain carries TRBV30 and TRBJ1-1; tentative D call: TRBD1 (5 bases). Looked up from germline, CDR1 is GTSNPN and CDR2 is SVGIG (reference sequence). The V end was cut by 5 bases, the J end by 3 bases, with 7 bases between. CDR3 size: 11 residues. The CDR3 sequence: CAWGTHTEAFF. The CDR3 DNA follows: TGTGCCTGGGGGACCCACACTGAAGCTTTCTTT.

This clone was seen more than once but under ten times. The chain uses TRBV2 and TRBJ2-4, with a weak D call TRBD2 (5 bases). This CDR3 has 15 amino acids. V lost 7 bases, J lost 0 bases, and 13 bases lay in between. Germline V gives CDR1 SNHLY, CDR2 FYNNEI. The CDR3 DNA is TGTGCCAGCAAAGGGTTTGGAGGAGCCAAAAACATTCAGTACTTC. Translating gives CASKGFGGAKNIQYF.

In this sample, this clone turned up a few times. The V and J genes are TRBV10-3 and TRBJ2-7; 13 nucleotides agree with TRBD2. Germline V gene sequence: CDR1 ENHRY, CDR2 SYGVKD. V lost 3 bases, J lost 3 bases, and 8 bases stayed unmatched. The CDR3 extends over 17 amino acids. The CDR3, as DNA: TGTGCCATCAGTGACCCGGGACTAGCGGGAAAGGACTACGAGCAGTACTTC. Translated: CAISDPGLAGKDYEQYF.

This chain links TRBV15 with TRBJ2-1; maybe TRBD2 (5 bases). Trimming removed 5 bases at V and 7 bases at J, with 12 bases between. The CDR3 extends over 13 amino acids. Per germline, CDR1 LNHNV and CDR2 YYDKDF (reference sequence). The CDR3 sequence: CATSPRGRNEQFF. Here the CDR3 DNA reads TGTGCCACCAGCCCCAGAGGGAGAAATGAGCAGTTCTTC.

This chain connects TRBV2 to TRBJ2-7; 8 bases are a match to TRBD1. Germline V gene data show CDR1 as SNHLY and CDR2 as FYNNEI. V shed 2 bases and J 6 bases; nucleotides not matched to a gene: 6. The CDR3 is 14 amino acids. The CDR3: CASSENRGRGEQYF. The DNA of the CDR3 is TGTGCCAGCAGTGAAAACAGGGGGAGAGGCGAGCAGTACTTC. The variable domain in full, completed from reference TRBV2 and TRBJ2-7, reads EPEVTQTPSHQVTQMGQEVILRCVPISNHLYFYWYRQILGQKVEFLVSFYNNEISEKSEIFDDQFSVERPDGSNFTLKIRSTKLEDSAMYFCASSENRGRGEQYFGPGTRLTVT.

The chain joins TRBV5-1 to TRBJ2-1; maybe TRBD2 (5 bases). The CDR3 contains 13 residues. Per the germline V gene, CDR1 is SGHRS and CDR2 is YFSETQ. Trimming took 5 bases from V and 10 from J, leaving 16 bases between them. In nucleotides, the CDR3 is TGCGCCAGCAGACGTTTTGATTCGGGGGAGCAGTTCTTC. Its protein product is CASRRFDSGEQFF.

The V call is TRBV30, the J call TRBJ2-7; 8 bases match TRBD1. Per the germline V gene, CDR1 is GTSNPN and CDR2 is SVGIG (reference sequence). V shed 0 bases and J 8 bases; nucleotides not matched to a gene: 6. The CDR3 runs 13 residues. In DNA form, the CDR3 reads TGTGCCTGGAGTGTATTTGGACAGGGCAAGCAGTACTTC. It yields the protein CAWSVFGQGKQYF.

The sample holds one count of this clone. J is TRBJ2-7 and V is TRBV5-1; D may be TRBD1 or TRBD2 (5 bases each). The germline CDR1 and CDR2 sequences are SGHRS and YFSETQ. The CDR3 has 16 residues. V was clipped by 1 base and J by 1 base, with 15 bases between them. The CDR3 DNA reads as TGCGCCAGCAGCTTGAAGGCGGCGTGGGGGTCCTACGAGCAGTACTTC. Protein product: CASSLKAAWGSYEQYF.

The V gene is TRBV15, the J gene TRBJ2-5; 9 bases agree with TRBD1. V lost 4 bases and J lost 6; bases outside the gene matches: 12. Per the germline V gene, CDR1 is LNHNV and CDR2 is YYDKDF (reference sequence). The length of the CDR3 is 16 residues. Written as DNA, the CDR3 is TGTGCCACCAGCACAAAAACAGGGGGCTCTGTAAAGACCCAGTACTTC. It yields the protein CATSTKTGGSVKTQYF.

The rearrangement uses TRBV5-4 and TRBJ2-2; D is unresolved. In germline, CDR1 is SGHNT, CDR2 YYREEE (reference sequence). CDR3 length equals 14 residues. V lost 0 bases and J 4 bases, leaving 7 bases between the germline ends. In DNA, the CDR3 is TGTGCCAGCAGCTTGGCTTTTTCCACCGGGGAGCTGTTTTTT. It codes for CASSLAFSTGELFF.

J is TRBJ2-7 and V is TRBV6-5; TRBD1 agrees at 9 bases. Germline loops: CDR1 MNHEY, CDR2 SVGAGI. This CDR3 spans 15 amino acids. V lost 5 bases, J lost 6 bases, and 11 bases stayed unmatched. Here the CDR3 reads CASSHTGGVVSEQYF. The CDR3 bases are TGTGCCAGCAGTCATACAGGGGGCGTTGTTTCCGAGCAGTACTTC.

J is TRBJ1-1 and V is TRBV27; D might be TRBD1 (5 bases). Germline CDR1 reads MNHEY; CDR2 reads SMNVEV (reference sequence). V lost 4 bases, J lost 1 base, and 7 bases lay in between. The CDR3 runs to 13 residues. The CDR3 region is CASSSTENTEAFF. The CDR3 DNA is TGTGCCAGCAGTTCGACAGAGAACACTGAAGCTTTCTTT.

The chain couples TRBV7-3 to TRBJ2-2, with 8 bases fitting TRBD1. The CDR3 spans 17 residues. The V gene end was trimmed by 5 bases and the J gene end by 1 base; junction bases not matched to a gene: 9. CDR1 is SGHTA and CDR2 is FQGTGA in the germline V gene. This chain's CDR3 is CASSLRSGGVNTGELFF. Here the CDR3 DNA reads TGTGCCAGCAGCCTCCGCTCAGGGGGCGTGAACACCGGGGAGCTGTTTTTT.

The rearrangement uses TRBV9 and TRBJ2-7; D is possibly TRBD2 (5 bases). V lost 1 base and J lost 7, with 18 bases in between. The CDR3 is 15 residues long. Germline V gene sequence: CDR1 SGDLS, CDR2 YYNGEE. CDR3 protein: CASSVSSGPSGEQYF. In DNA form, the CDR3 reads TGTGCCAGCAGCGTATCCTCAGGACCCTCGGGGGAGCAGTACTTC.

The CDR3 loop is CSVEGDKAYEQYF. The CDR3 coding sequence is TGCAGCGTTGAGGGGGACAAAGCGTACGAGCAGTACTTC. V and J are TRBV29-1 and TRBJ2-7, with D maybe TRBD1 (6 bases). The germline V gene encodes CDR1 SQVTM and CDR2 ANQGSEA. The CDR3 runs to 13 residues. Trimming cost V 3 bases and J 4 bases, with 13 bases left between them.

This clone has just a few counts. V and J are TRBV6-6 and TRBJ2-7; 10 bases fit TRBD1. Germline V gene data show CDR1 as MNHNY and CDR2 as SVGAGI (reference sequence). Trimming cost V 2 bases and J 6 bases; bases outside gene matches: 7. The CDR3 is 15 amino acids. Here the CDR3 DNA reads TGTGCCAGCAGTTACACTTGGGGACAGGGGAGCGAGCAGTACTTC. Translation: CASSYTWGQGSEQYF.

V gene TRBV14 combines with J gene TRBJ2-1; no reliable D call. The V end lost 0 bases, the J end lost 8 bases, and 11 bases lay between the germline ends. The germline V gene has CDR1 SGHDN and CDR2 FVKESK. This CDR3 has 14 residues. For the CDR3, the DNA is TGTGCCAGCAGCCAAGACTTTGGAAATTATGAGCAGTTCTTC. Its translation is CASSQDFGNYEQFF.

This clone was detected many times. The rearrangement uses TRBV28 and TRBJ1-3; possibly TRBD1 for D (5 bases). Deletions cut 6 bases from V and 0 bases from J, with 12 bases between. This CDR3 contains 15 residues. CDR1 MDHEN and CDR2 SYDVKM come from the germline V gene. In DNA, the CDR3 is TGTGCCAGCAGAGCGAACAGGATCTCTGGAAACACCATATATTTT. Translation: CASRANRISGNTIYF.

V gene TRBV30 combines with J gene TRBJ1-5; D is perhaps TRBD1 (5 bases). Trimming cost V 0 bases and J 2 bases, with 14 bases left between them. The CDR3 covers 16 residues. Looked up from germline, CDR1 is GTSNPN and CDR2 is SVGIG (reference sequence). The CDR3 sequence is CAWSVHGGIGNQPQHF. Here the CDR3 DNA reads TGTGCCTGGAGTGTACATGGGGGTATCGGCAATCAGCCCCAGCATTTT.

V gene TRBV29-1 combines with J gene TRBJ2-7, with a weak D call TRBD2 (6 bases). Looked up from germline, CDR1 is SQVTM and CDR2 is ANQGSEA. V was clipped by 4 bases and J by 0 bases, with 13 bases between them. This CDR3 has 14 residues. CDR3 protein: CSVAGGSPSYEQYF. CDR3 in DNA: TGCAGCGTTGCTGGAGGGAGCCCCTCCTACGAGCAGTACTTC.

This clone was detected a few times. This chain connects TRBV28 to TRBJ2-5; a possible D gene is TRBD1 (7 bases). This CDR3 has 14 residues. Germline V gene data show CDR1 as MDHEN and CDR2 as SYDVKM. V lost 3 bases and J 6 bases, leaving 14 bases between the germline ends. This CDR3 is CASSLAAGGKTQYF. The CDR3, as DNA: TGTGCCAGCAGTTTGGCCGCAGGGGGGAAGACCCAGTACTTC. Full variable domain (missing parts from reference TRBV28 and TRBJ2-5): DVKVTQSSRYLVKRTGEKVFLECVQDMDHENMFWYRQDPGLGLRLIYFSYDVKMKEKGDIPEGYSVSREKKERFSLILESASTNQTSMYLCASSLAAGGKTQYFGPGTRLLVL.

The chain employs TRBV15 and TRBJ2-7; 16 nucleotides align to TRBD2. The germline V gene has CDR1 LNHNV and CDR2 YYDKDF (reference sequence). The CDR3 extends over 16 amino acids. V gave up 7 bases and J gave up 3 bases; unmatched junction bases: 6. CDR3 loop: CATKPGLAGGYYEQYF. In DNA form, the CDR3 reads TGTGCCACCAAACCGGGACTAGCGGGAGGGTACTACGAGCAGTACTTC.

About this clone itself: Germline and junction disagree at one end, which may indicate a read error. CDR3 nucleotide sequence: TGCGCCAGCAGACAAGTGGGGGGGAACACTGAAGCTTTCTTT. This sequence encodes CASRQVGGNTEAFF. The V call is TRBV4-1, the J call TRBJ1-1; maybe TRBD1 (5 bases). CDR3 length equals 14 residues. Germline loops: CDR1 MGHRA, CDR2 YSYEKL.

This clone occurred a few times. This chain links TRBV7-2 with TRBJ1-1, with unresolved D. Looked up from germline, CDR1 is SGHTA and CDR2 is FQGNSA. V was shortened by 2 bases and J by 1 base, with 8 bases between the two germline ends. The CDR3 covers 14 residues. CDR3 amino acids: CASSLSRRNTEAFF. CDR3 DNA: TGTGCCAGCAGCTTAAGTCGGAGGAACACTGAAGCTTTCTTT.

The chain employs TRBV28 and TRBJ2-2, with D perhaps TRBD1 (6 bases). CDR1 is MDHEN, CDR2 SYDVKM, per germline. The length of the CDR3 is 13 residues. V was cut by 9 bases and J by 3 bases, with 11 bases left in between. The CDR3 here is CASSRGDTGELFF. The CDR3 DNA follows: TGTGCCAGTTCCAGGGGCGACACCGGGGAGCTGTTTTTT.

The chain recombines TRBV19 with TRBJ1-5; no clear D gene. Germline CDR1 reads LNHDA; CDR2 reads SQIVND (reference sequence). The CDR3 has 16 amino acids. V was clipped by 3 bases and J by 2 bases, with 14 bases between them. The CDR3 DNA is TGTGCCAGTAGTATGGTGATGGGGTGGGGCAATCAGCCCCAGCATTTT. Translated, it gives CASSMVMGWGNQPQHF.

This CDR3 is CASSFTLGGASGNTIYF. The DNA of the CDR3 is TGTGCCAGCAGCTTCACCTTAGGGGGGGCTTCTGGAAACACCATATATTTT. The rearrangement joins TRBV11-2 to TRBJ1-3; possibly TRBD1 for D (6 bases). This CDR3 has 17 amino acids. Trimming shortened V by 3 bases and J by 1 base, and 16 bases separated the two germline ends. Germline loops: CDR1 SGHAT, CDR2 FQNNGV.

This chain connects TRBV16 to TRBJ1-2; the match to TRBD1 covers 9 bases. This CDR3 region has 13 residues. J gave up 8 bases and V 3 bases, and 4 bases lay outside the gene matches. The germline V gene encodes CDR1 KGHSY and CDR2 FQNENV. CDR3 residues: CASSHLTGGGYTF. The CDR3 DNA reads TGTGCCAGCAGCCATTTGACAGGGGGAGGCTACACCTTC.